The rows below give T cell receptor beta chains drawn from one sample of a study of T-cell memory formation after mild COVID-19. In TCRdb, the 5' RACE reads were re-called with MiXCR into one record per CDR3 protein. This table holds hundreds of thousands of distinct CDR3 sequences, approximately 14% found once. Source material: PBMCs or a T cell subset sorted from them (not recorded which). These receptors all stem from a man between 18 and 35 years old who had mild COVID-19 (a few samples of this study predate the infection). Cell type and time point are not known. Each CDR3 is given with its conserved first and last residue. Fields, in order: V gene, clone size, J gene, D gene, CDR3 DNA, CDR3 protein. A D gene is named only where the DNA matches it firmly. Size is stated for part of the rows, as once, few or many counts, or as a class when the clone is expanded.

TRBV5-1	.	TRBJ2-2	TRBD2	TGCGCCAGCAGCTCACTAGCGGGGGACACCGGGGAGCTGTTTTTT	CASSSLAGDTGELFF
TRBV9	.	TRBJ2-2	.	TGTGCCAGCAGCGCCCCTGCTGGGGGCGCGAACACCGGGGAGCTGTTTTTT	CASSAPAGGANTGELFF
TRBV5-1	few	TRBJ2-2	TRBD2	TGCGCCAGCAGCTTGTCTCTAGCGGGAACCGGGGAGCTGTTTTTT	CASSLSLAGTGELFF
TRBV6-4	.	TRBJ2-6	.	TGTGCCAGCAGTGACTCAGTGGGGTCTGGGGCCAACGTCCTGACTTTC	CASSDSVGSGANVLTF
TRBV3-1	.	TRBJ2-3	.	TGTGCCAGCAGCCAAGATCTGGGACTTGGACCAGATACGCAGTATTTT	CASSQDLGLGPDTQYF
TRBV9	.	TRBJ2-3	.	TGTGCCAGCCGACCCCTACCGACAGCGGCCACAGATACGCAGTATTTT	CASRPLPTAATDTQYF
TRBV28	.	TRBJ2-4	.	TGTGCCAGCAGTCTACGTATACAGCTGAGTGTCCGTTCACTAGCCAAAAACATTCAGTACTTC	CASSLRIQLSVRSLAKNIQYF
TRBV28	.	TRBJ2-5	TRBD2	TGTGCCAGCAGTTTTATGAGCGGGGGATTCCAAGAGACCCAGTACTTC	CASSFMSGGFQETQYF
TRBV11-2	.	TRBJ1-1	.	TGTGCCAGCAGCTTAGTGGGATCTCGACGAAGCACTGAAGCTTTCTTT	CASSLVGSRRSTEAFF
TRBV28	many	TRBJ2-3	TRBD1	TGTGCCAGCAGCTCGACAGGGTGGGGAGATACGCAGTATTTT	CASSSTGWGDTQYF
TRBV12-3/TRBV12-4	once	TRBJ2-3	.	TGTGCCAGCAGCTGGGGCGGCGAGAGCACAGATACGCAGTATTTT	CASSWGGESTDTQYF
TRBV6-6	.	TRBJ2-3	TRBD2	TGTGCCAGCAGCCTACTAGCGGCTTTCACAGATACGCAGTATTTT	CASSLLAAFTDTQYF
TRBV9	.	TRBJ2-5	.	TGTGCCAGCAGCGTAGGGGGAACGGATCACCAAGAGACCCAGTACTTC	CASSVGGTDHQETQYF
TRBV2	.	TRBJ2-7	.	TGTGCCAGCGGGGCTGTGTGGGACGAGCAGTACTTC	CASGAVWDEQYF
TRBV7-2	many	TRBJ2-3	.	TGTGCCAGCAGCTCCAACCTTAGGGATACGCAGTATTTT	CASSSNLRDTQYF
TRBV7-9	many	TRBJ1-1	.	TGTGCCAGCAGCTTAGTGGGCTACCAGGGGATGAACACTGAAGCTTTCTTT	CASSLVGYQGMNTEAFF
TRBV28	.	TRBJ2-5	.	TGTGCCAGCAGGGAAGGCCTCTGGGAGACCCAGTACTTC	CASREGLWETQYF
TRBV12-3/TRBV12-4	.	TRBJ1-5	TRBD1	TGTGCCAGCAGTTTAGGGACAGGGCTTCAGCCCCAGCATTTT	CASSLGTGLQPQHF
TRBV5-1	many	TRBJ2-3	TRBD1	TGCGCCAGCAGCCTAAGGACAGGAGTCACAGATACGCAGTATTTT	CASSLRTGVTDTQYF
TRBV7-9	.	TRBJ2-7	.	TGTGCCAGCAGCTCCGGGGTAACCTACGAGCAGTACTTC	CASSSGVTYEQYF
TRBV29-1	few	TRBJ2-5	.	TGCAGCGTAGGCTTGGTGGGAGGCCAAGAGACCCAGTACTTC	CSVGLVGGQETQYF
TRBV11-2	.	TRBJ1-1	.	TGTGCCAGCAGCTTAACCCGGGCTGTTACTAAAGCTTTCTTT	CASSLTRAVTKAFF
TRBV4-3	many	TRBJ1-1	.	TGCGCCAGCAGCCCACACCCCGGACTAGGGAACACTGAAGCTTTCTTT	CASSPHPGLGNTEAFF
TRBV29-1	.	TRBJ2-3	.	TGCAGCCACGACGCAGGGGACCCCTCCACAGATACGCAGTATTTT	CSHDAGDPSTDTQYF
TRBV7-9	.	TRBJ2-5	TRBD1	TGTGCCAGCAGCTTATATACAGGGGGAGAGACCCAGTACTTC	CASSLYTGGETQYF
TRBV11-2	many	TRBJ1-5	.	TGTGCCAGCAGCTCCGGACAGTTCAATCAGCCCCAGCATTTT	CASSSGQFNQPQHF
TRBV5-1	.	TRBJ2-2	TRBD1	TGCGCCAGCATTGGACAGGGGGCAGGGGCCGGGGAGCTGTTTTTT	CASIGQGAGAGELFF
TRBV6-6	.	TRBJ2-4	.	TGTGCCAGCAGGGATACAGGGAGTCAAAACATTCAGTACTTC	CASRDTGSQNIQYF
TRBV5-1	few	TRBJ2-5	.	TGCGCCAGCAGTGACGGAGAGGAGACCCAGTACTTC	CASSDGEETQYF
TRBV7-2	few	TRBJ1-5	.	TGTGCCAGCAGCTCCGCCCTTTATCAGCCCCAGCATTTT	CASSSALYQPQHF
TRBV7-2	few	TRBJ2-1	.	TGTGCCAGCAGCTTAGAGCAGGGCAGGCAGTTCTTC	CASSLEQGRQFF
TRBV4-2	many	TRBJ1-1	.	TGTGCCAGCAGCCAAGACAGTAGGGCGCGAGCTTTCTTT	CASSQDSRARAFF
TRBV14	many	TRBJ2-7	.	TGTGCCAGCCTCATGGGGGTATACGAGCAGTACTTC	CASLMGVYEQYF
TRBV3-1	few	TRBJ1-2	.	TGTGCCAGCAGCCAAGTGGGGCAAGGAGGCTACACCTTC	CASSQVGQGGYTF
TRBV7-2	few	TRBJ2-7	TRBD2	TGTGCCAGCAGCTTGCTAGCGGGGGATTCCTACGAGCAGTACTTC	CASSLLAGDSYEQYF
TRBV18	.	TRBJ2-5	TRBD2	TGTGCCAGCTCATCAGGACTAGCGGGGCAAGAGACCCAGTACTTC	CASSSGLAGQETQYF
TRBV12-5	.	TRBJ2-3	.	TGTGCTAGTGGTCAGATTACAGATACGCAGTATTTT	CASGQITDTQYF
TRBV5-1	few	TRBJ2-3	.	TGCGCCAGCAGCTTGGGGCCGGTCACAGATACGCAGTATTTT	CASSLGPVTDTQYF
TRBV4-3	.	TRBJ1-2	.	TGCGCCAGCAGCCAAGTTGGGTGGGACGACGATAACTATGGCTACACCTTC	CASSQVGWDDDNYGYTF
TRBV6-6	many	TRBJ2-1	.	TGTGCCAGCAGTTACCCCGGGACGACCAGTGACAATGAGCAGTTCTTC	CASSYPGTTSDNEQFF
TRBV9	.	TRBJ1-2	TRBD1	TGTGCCAGCAGCGTAGATCAGGGGGTCAGGGGCTACACCTTC	CASSVDQGVRGYTF
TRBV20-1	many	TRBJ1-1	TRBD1	TGCAGTTCGCGACAGGGGTGGAACACTGAAGCTTTCTTT	CSSRQGWNTEAFF
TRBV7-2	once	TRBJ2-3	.	TGTGCCAGCAGGCAAAGCGCGGATACGCAGTATTTT	CASRQSADTQYF
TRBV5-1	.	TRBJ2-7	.	TGCGCCAGCAGCTTGGAGCACGAGCAGTACTTC	CASSLEHEQYF
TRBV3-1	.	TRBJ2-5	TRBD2	TGTGCCAGCAGGACAGAGCGGGGGGGCTTTGGGGAGACCCAGTACTTC	CASRTERGGFGETQYF